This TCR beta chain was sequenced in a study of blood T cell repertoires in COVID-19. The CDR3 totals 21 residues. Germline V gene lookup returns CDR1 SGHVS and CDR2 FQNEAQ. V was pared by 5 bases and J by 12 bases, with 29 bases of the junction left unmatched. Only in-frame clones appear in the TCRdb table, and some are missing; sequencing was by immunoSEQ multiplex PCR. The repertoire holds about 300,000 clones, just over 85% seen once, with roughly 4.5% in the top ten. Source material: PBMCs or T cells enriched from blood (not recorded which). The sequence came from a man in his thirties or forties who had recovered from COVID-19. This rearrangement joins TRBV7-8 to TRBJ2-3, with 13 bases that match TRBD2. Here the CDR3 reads CASSGRQGALVTSGRAGRQYF. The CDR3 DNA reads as TGTGCCAGCAGCGGGAGGCAGGGGGCTCTAGTTACTAGCGGGAGGGCCGGCCGACAGTATTTT.